This T cell receptor (beta chain) is drawn from a study of blood T cell repertoires in COVID-19. TCRdb keeps only in-frame clones here, not all; method: immunoSEQ multiplex PCR. This table holds more than 9,500 clones, about 85% found once. For this clone: At one end, the junction sequence differs from germline, possibly due to a read error.

Germline V lookup: CDR1 SGHRS, CDR2 YFSETQ. The CDR3 is made up of 17 amino acids. Specimen: peripheral blood. The chain couples TRBV5-1 to TRBJ2-2; 9 bases align to TRBD2. This sequence originates from a human donor in a cohort sampled during active COVID-19. The CDR3 reads CARSLGRGGAFTGELFF. As DNA, the CDR3 is TGCGCCCGCAGCTTGGGTCGCGGGGGGGCCTTTACCGGGGAGCTGTTTTTT.